A single sample is the source of the 2 T cell receptor beta chains below, sequenced in a study of CXCR3-negative and CXCR3-positive naive CD8 T cells. UMI-tagged TRB cDNA libraries were built via 5' RACE. Reprocessing the 5' RACE reads, TCRdb reports a single entry for every CDR3 protein and omits DNA. This listing includes 45,000 or so distinct CDR3 sequences. Input material: memory CD8+ T cells from blood. The receptors come from a human donor in good health. Some clones in this sample may be carry-over from other donors' samples.

This chain uses TRBV10-3 with TRBJ1-2. Germline loops: CDR1 ENHRY, CDR2 SYGVKD. The CDR3 loop spans 14 amino acids. The CDR3 protein is CAISESAANYGYTF.

The CDR3 protein is CASSPLIVRGDTEAFF. The V gene is TRBV4-3, the J gene TRBJ1-1; checking the TCRdb D call of TRBD1 is not possible without DNA. The CDR3 has 16 residues. Germline CDR1 is LGHNA and CDR2 is YSLEER.